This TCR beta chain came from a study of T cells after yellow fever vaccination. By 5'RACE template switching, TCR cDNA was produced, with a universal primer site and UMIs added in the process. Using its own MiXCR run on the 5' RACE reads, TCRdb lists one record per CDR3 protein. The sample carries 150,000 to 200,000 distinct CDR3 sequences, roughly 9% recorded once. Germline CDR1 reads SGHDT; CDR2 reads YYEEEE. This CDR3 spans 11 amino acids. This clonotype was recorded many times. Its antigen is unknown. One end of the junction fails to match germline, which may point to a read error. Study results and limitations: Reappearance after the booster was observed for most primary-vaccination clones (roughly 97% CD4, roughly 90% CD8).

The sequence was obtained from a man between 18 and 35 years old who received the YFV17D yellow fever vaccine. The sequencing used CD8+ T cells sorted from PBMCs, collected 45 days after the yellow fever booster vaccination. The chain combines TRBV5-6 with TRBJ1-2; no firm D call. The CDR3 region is CASSLEGQKRF. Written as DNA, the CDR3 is TGTGCCAGCAGCTTGGAAGGTCAGAAACGCTTC.